The clone carrying this T cell receptor beta chain was seen repeatedly, ten times or more. Its antigen is unknown. This specimen comes from a study of T-cell reconstitution after alpha-beta-depleted transplantation in children. Unique molecular identifiers were incorporated into the prepared TCRbeta library. TCRdb fed the PCR reads into MiXCR, producing one record per CDR3 protein. The sample lists hundreds of thousands of distinct CDR3 sequences, over 7.5% occurring once. Germline V gene data show CDR1 as DFQATT and CDR2 as SNEGSKA (reference sequence). Trimming left V 6 bases short and J 4 bases short, with 15 bases between. This CDR3 spans 13 amino acids. General observations from the study: Newly made T cells mostly supplied T-cell counts and diversity one year after transplant. Recipient T cells and thymic progenitors that survived were the source of the high TCRbeta diversity seen at day 60 in some patients. At around two months after transplant, the alpha-beta T cells were reportedly derived from several hundred expanded clones that came from non-depleted graft cells.

This receptor was identified in a female patient aged 2-15 years who had a stem cell transplant for Fanconi anemia, so the T cells may come from the graft donor. J is TRBJ1-1 and V is TRBV20-1, with a possible D match to TRBD1 (6 bases). This sample comprised peripheral blood, obtained 360 days after TCRalphabeta/CD19-depleted stem cell transplant. The CDR3 sequence is CSAPRNRVTEAFF. The CDR3 coding sequence is TGCAGTGCACCCCGAAACAGGGTCACTGAAGCTTTCTTT.